The 3 T cell receptor beta chains listed next were all sequenced from one sample in a study of CD8 T cells in Susac syndrome. After extraction with the RNeasy kit, roughly 0.45 to 1 ug of the RNA was reverse transcribed using random hexamers. A single record per CDR3 protein comes from TCRdb applying MiXCR to the immunoSEQ multiplex PCR reads. The repertoire has around 170,000 distinct CDR3 sequences, around 96% of them found once; the top ten carry 0.15% to 0.2%. The sequenced sample was CD8+ T cells from PBMCs. All receptors come from a human donor with multiple sclerosis.

This chain connects TRBV2 to TRBJ2-1; D remains ambiguous. V dropped 10 bases and J dropped 10 bases, with 17 bases sitting between them. CDR3 size: 12 residues. CDR1 and CDR2 from the germline V gene are SNHLY and FYNNEI. The CDR3 protein is CAIADGLLEQFF. In DNA form, the CDR3 reads TGTGCCATCGCGGACGGCCTTTTGGAGCAGTTCTTC.

This clonotype was seen just once. The chain combines TRBV7-9 with TRBJ2-7, with 8 bases matching TRBD2. J was trimmed by 5 bases and V by 5 bases; bases with no gene match: 11. In germline, CDR1 is SEHNR, CDR2 FQNEAQ (reference sequence). The length of the CDR3 is 15 residues. Here the CDR3 reads CASSPSAGGIHEQYF. CDR3 bases: TGTGCCAGCAGCCCATCGGCGGGAGGAATCCACGAGCAGTACTTC.

The chain recombines TRBV19 with TRBJ1-2, with TRBD1 matching 7 bases. The J segment lost 1 base and the V segment lost 9 bases, leaving 5 bases of the junction unmatched. The CDR3 totals 13 residues. Germline V gives CDR1 LNHDA, CDR2 SQIVND (reference sequence). CDR3 in amino acids: CASEQGLNYGYTF. The CDR3 DNA reads TGTGCCAGCGAACAGGGGCTTAACTATGGCTACACCTTC.